This T cell receptor (beta chain) was sequenced for a study of blood T cell repertoires in COVID-19. Study as a whole: Collection of acute and convalescent COVID-19 samples took place in the United States, Italy and Spain. T cells, B-cell-depleted T cells, or PBMCs supplied cDNA or gDNA.

There are a few counts of this clone. With V trimmed by 5 bases and J by 6 bases, 14 bases remained unmatched. The CDR3 totals 17 residues. Germline assignment: CDR1 MDHEN and CDR2 SYDVKM. Repertoires were generated with immunoSEQ multiplex PCR, while TCRdb's copy carries only in-frame clones and drops some. The table includes about 210,000 clones, around four fifths detected once. The gene calls are TRBV28 and TRBJ2-7, with 12 bases aligning to TRBD1. The sequenced sample consisted of peripheral blood. The sequence was obtained from a man in his forties or fifties with active or convalescent COVID-19. The DNA for the CDR3 is TGTGCCAGCAGTACCCCAACCGGGACAGGGGGCCAAAGCGAGCAGTACTTC. Encoded protein: CASSTPTGTGGQSEQYF. Together with reference TRBV28 and TRBJ2-7, the CDR3 gives the full variable domain: DVKVTQSSRYLVKRTGEKVFLECVQDMDHENMFWYRQDPGLGLRLIYFSYDVKMKEKGDIPEGYSVSREKKERFSLILESASTNQTSMYLCASSTPTGTGGQSEQYFGPGTRLTVT.